These 14 T cell receptor beta chains originate from one sample sequenced in a study of T cells in tuberculosis. Sequenced by immunoSEQ multiplex PCR; TCRdb stores in-frame clones only, minus some. The repertoire holds around 35,000 clones, with about 94% as singletons. The sequenced sample consisted of PBMCs. The receptors stem from a donor under 30 with latent tuberculosis or without tuberculosis infection. Some clones in this sample may be carry-over from other donors' samples.

Points on this clone: One junction end disagrees with the germline gene, perhaps due to a read error. The rearrangement links TRBV5-4 to TRBJ1-6; 8 bases line up with TRBD1. Germline CDR1 SGHNT, CDR2 YYREEE (reference sequence). This CDR3 comprises 14 residues. The CDR3 sequence: CASSLGQDNSPLHF. In DNA, the CDR3 is TGTGCCAGTAGCTTGGGACAGGACAATTCACCCCTCCACTTT.

The chain is built from TRBV18 and TRBJ2-3, with TRBD2 identical over 15 bases. The ends lost 2 bases at V and 4 bases at J; junction bases unmatched: 13. The length of the CDR3 is 20 residues. Germline CDR1 is KGHSH and CDR2 is LQKENI. As DNA, the CDR3 is TGTGCCAGCTCACCATACCGGTCCGGACTAGCGGGGGGGCACTCAGATACGCAGTATTTT. This translates into CASSPYRSGLAGGHSDTQYF.

The chain uses TRBV9 and TRBJ2-2; TRBD1 aligns across 7 bases. Germline CDR1 reads SGDLS; CDR2 reads YYNGEE. The ends lost 4 bases at V and 1 base at J; junction bases unmatched: 7. The CDR3 contains 16 residues. The CDR3 DNA is TGTGCCAGCAGCCTCCGTGGGGACAGGAACACCGGGGAGCTGTTTTTT. It codes for CASSLRGDRNTGELFF.

The J gene is TRBJ2-1, the V gene TRBV7-8; tentative D call: TRBD1 (6 bases). The CDR3 runs to 18 residues. The germline V gene has CDR1 SGHVS and CDR2 FQNEAQ. Trimming cost V 3 bases and J 0 bases, with 18 bases left between them. CDR3 amino acids: CASSFKPSVRGSYNEQFF. The CDR3 region has the DNA TGTGCCAGCAGCTTCAAACCTAGTGTCAGGGGCTCCTACAATGAGCAGTTCTTC.

V and J are TRBV2 and TRBJ2-7; 10 bases align to TRBD1. Germline V lookup: CDR1 SNHLY, CDR2 FYNNEI. This CDR3 contains 13 residues. V lost 8 bases and J lost 6; bases outside the gene matches: 7. The CDR3 sequence: CASFPGTGAEQYF. CDR3 DNA sequence: TGTGCCAGCTTCCCCGGGACAGGGGCCGAGCAGTACTTC.

The V call is TRBV5-1, the J call TRBJ2-1; TRBD2 might be the D (6 bases). CDR1 is SGHRS, CDR2 YFSETQ, per germline. Deletions cut 3 bases from V and 4 bases from J, with 11 bases between. The CDR3 contains 14 residues. CDR3 coding DNA: TGCGCCAGCAGCTCCGGGACTCTTTACAATGAGCAGTTCTTC. Translated: CASSSGTLYNEQFF. Looking up the rest from reference TRBV5-1 and TRBJ2-1 gives the full variable domain: KAGVTQTPRYLIKTRGQQVTLSCSPISGHRSVSWYQQTPGQGLQFLFEYFSETQRNKGNFPGRFSGRQFSNSRSEMNVSTLELGDSALYLCASSSGTLYNEQFFGPGTRLTVL.

The J gene is TRBJ2-1, the V gene TRBV7-9; TRBD1 matches at 7 bases. Germline trimming cut 2 bases from V and 1 base from J; bases unmatched to any gene: 8. Germline V lookup: CDR1 SEHNR, CDR2 FQNEAQ (reference sequence). The CDR3 extends over 17 amino acids. This chain's CDR3 is CASSLITGDLSYNEQFF. CDR3 in DNA: TGTGCCAGCAGCTTAATAACAGGGGACCTGTCCTACAATGAGCAGTTCTTC.

The chain joins TRBV11-2 to TRBJ2-1; 7 bases are shared with TRBD1. With 4 bases clipped from V and 0 bases from J, the junction kept 9 bases outside the gene matches. This CDR3 comprises 17 residues. CDR1 is SGHAT, CDR2 FQNNGV, per germline. CDR3 loop: CASSSPARGSSYNEQFF. The CDR3 DNA is TGTGCCAGCAGCTCCCCGGCCAGGGGGAGCTCCTACAATGAGCAGTTCTTC.

V and J are TRBV7-2 and TRBJ1-1; the D is unclear. CDR1 SGHTA and CDR2 FQGNSA come from the germline V gene. The CDR3 totals 15 residues. V shed 2 bases and J shed 3 bases, with 13 bases lying between them. For the CDR3, the DNA is TGTGCCAGCAGCTTAAGCTCAAGCGCGTACACTGAAGCTTTCTTT. The encoded protein is CASSLSSSAYTEAFF. The full variable domain, rest sourced from reference TRBV7-2 and TRBJ1-1, is GAGVSQSPSNKVTEKGKDVELRCDPISGHTALYWYRQSLGQGLEFLIYFQGNSAPDKSGLPSDRFSAERTGGSVSTLTIQRTQQEDSAVYLCASSLSSSAYTEAFFGQGTRLTVV.

In DNA form, the CDR3 reads TGTGCCAGCGGGGACACAGGTGAGCAGTTCTTC. It yields the protein CASGDTGEQFF. V gene TRBV19 combines with J gene TRBJ2-1; tentatively, D is TRBD1 (6 bases). Germline values: CDR1 LNHDA, CDR2 SQIVND (reference sequence). Trimming left V 9 bases short and J 9 bases short, with 12 bases between. The CDR3 consists of 11 residues.

The CDR3 DNA reads TGTGCCAGCAGCTCGGACAGAGGCTATGGCTACACCTTC. Its protein is CASSSDRGYGYTF. This chain connects TRBV11-2 to TRBJ1-2, with a possible D match to TRBD1 (6 bases). The germline CDR1 and CDR2 sequences are SGHAT and FQNNGV. Trimming stripped 4 bases from V and 4 bases from J, with 10 bases between. The CDR3 is 13 residues long. The full variable domain, in which reference TRBV11-2 and TRBJ1-2 provide the parts outside the CDR3, is EAGVAQSPRYKIIEKRQSVAFWCNPISGHATLYWYQQILGQGPKLLIQFQNNGVVDDSQLPKDRFSAERLKGVDSTLKIQPAKLEDSAVYLCASSSDRGYGYTFGSGTRLTVV.

The rearrangement links TRBV5-4 to TRBJ2-7, with D perhaps TRBD2 (6 bases). The V and J ends lost 6 bases and 2 bases respectively, with 15 bases between them. Germline values: CDR1 SGHNT, CDR2 YYREEE (reference sequence). The CDR3 consists of 14 residues. The CDR3 DNA reads TGTGCCAGCACCAAGGAGGGTACTACCTACGAGCAGTACTTC. It is translated as CASTKEGTTYEQYF.

This chain joins TRBV2 and TRBJ1-2, with D maybe TRBD1 (5 bases). Germline V gene lookup returns CDR1 SNHLY and CDR2 FYNNEI. V was trimmed by 4 bases and J by 8 bases, leaving 14 bases between them. CDR3 length: 13 amino acids. The CDR3 is CASSALQGQGYTF. CDR3 nucleotides: TGTGCCAGCAGTGCTCTTCAGGGTCAGGGCTACACCTTC.

The V and J genes are TRBV5-4 and TRBJ2-7; 7 bases fit TRBD2. V was pared by 4 bases and J by 2 bases, with 6 bases of the junction left unmatched. CDR3 size: 14 residues. The germline gives CDR1 SGHNT, CDR2 YYREEE (reference sequence). Here the CDR3 DNA reads TGTGCCAGCAGCGTTCGGGACTATACCTACGAGCAGTACTTC. Residues: CASSVRDYTYEQYF.